The next 2 T cell receptor beta chains were all read from a single sample in a study of regulatory T cells in long-lasting Graves disease. HTBI primers from iRepertoire and Arm-PCR of CDR3 regions yielded the TCR beta libraries. Using its own MiXCR run on the multiplex PCR reads, TCRdb lists one record per CDR3 protein. This table holds around 500,000 distinct CDR3 sequences, around 11% found once. The time point was: newly diagnosed GD, antithyroid drugs for less than 3 months. From RNA extracted from PBMCs, the TCR library was made. This same sample was also part of a study on T cells in Graves' hyperthyroidism and ophthalmopathy.

Sequenced material: peripheral blood mononuclear cells (PBMCs), taken at new diagnosis, from a patient treated with antithyroid drugs. The receptors were gathered from a woman in her twenties or thirties with Graves disease.

The genes are TRBV18 and TRBJ1-2; D gene unclear. Germline V gene lookup returns CDR1 KGHSH and CDR2 LQKENI. Trimming took off 5 bases at V and 2 bases at J, with 9 bases between the two ends. CDR3 size: 13 residues. CDR3 sequence: CASSAGENYGYTF. The CDR3 DNA reads TGTGCCAGCTCAGCCGGGGAGAACTATGGCTACACCTTC.

This clonotype has ten or more counts. The V and J genes are TRBV2 and TRBJ2-1; 9 positions match TRBD1. Germline V gene lookup returns CDR1 SNHLY and CDR2 FYNNEI. Germline trimming cut 8 bases from V and 0 bases from J; bases unmatched to any gene: 11. The CDR3 loop spans 17 amino acids. The CDR3 DNA follows: TGTGCCAGCTGTTTTTGCGGACAGGGGAGCTCCTACAATGAGCAGTTCTTC. Protein sequence: CASCFCGQGSSYNEQFF. Full variable domain (outside the CDR3, taken from reference TRBV2 and TRBJ2-1): EPEVTQTPSHQVTQMGQEVILRCVPISNHLYFYWYRQILGQKVEFLVSFYNNEISEKSEIFDDQFSVERPDGSNFTLKIRSTKLEDSAMYFCASCFCGQGSSYNEQFFGPGTRLTVL.